Given below is one T cell receptor beta chain in context. The antigen it binds to is not known. Base qualities were left out, and no much larger clone turns up one base away. As encoded in the germline V gene, CDR1 is SQVTM while CDR2 is ANQGSEA. Taken from cysteine to phenylalanine, the CDR3 has 12 residues. The read is trimmed to its CDR3 DNA, 36 bases read in frame from base 1. The germline V and J ends show losses of 4 bases and 6 bases respectively, and no gene match explains 3 bases of the junction. The 39 donors, aged roughly 6 to 90 years, were systemically healthy Caucasian individuals from Russia. Roughly 10 milliliters of peripheral blood were collected from each donor into EDTA-treated Vacutainer tubes. Ficoll-Paque density-gradient centrifugation was used to isolate PBMCs, with at least 6 million per sample. Trizol reagent was used to extract total RNA from the PBMCs, yielding at least 5 micrograms per sample. For every donor, an aliquot of PBMCs went through flow cytometry to measure the percentages of naive CD45RAhigh/CD27high T cells.

The source of the sample is a study of blood T cells in healthy people across ages (dated by TCRdb to between 2014 and 2017). Describing the broader study: In model experiments, template switching captured about one uniquely barcoded TCR beta cDNA molecule for every two T cells. Using deep sequencing normalized with unique cDNA molecular identifiers, the study measured how TCR beta repertoire diversity changes with age. The donors were split into four age groups: young (average around 15 years), middle-aged (roughly 39), aged (approximately 60) and long-lived (under 90). To avoid experimental bias, donors of different ages were spread randomly across the sequencing lanes. For two donors (one aged 18 to 30 and one aged 80 or older), the study analyzed two additional independent replicas of 1 million unique cDNA reads from the same blood draw.

Libraries were prepared through 5' RACE. Instrument used: Illumina HiSeq 2500. A second PCR of roughly 6 to 11 cycles was run with a J-beta primer mix and a sample-barcoded 5' primer. A unique molecular identifier was introduced onto each TCR beta cDNA molecule by a template-switch 5' adaptor carrying 12 random nucleotides. Each sample yielded at least 3 million CDR3-containing paired-end reads. First-strand cDNA synthesis was performed from all RNA using the Mint cDNA synthesis kit, with priming by a TRBC-specific oligonucleotide. After uracil-DNA glycosylase treatment, a first 18-cycle PCR used universal primers M1SS and BC2_uni_R on all cDNA. The original pipeline was this. For normalization, 1 million high-quality reads were randomly selected from each sample, with every read carrying a distinct molecular identifier. Reads with shared molecular identifiers were discarded instead of being binned into consensus sequences. MiTCR, with a Q25 quality threshold and the strictest error-elimination algorithm, was used for CDR3 identification, clonotype clustering and error correction. A nonparametric unseen species model using Euler transformation provided a lower-bound estimate of total TCR beta diversity. The public sequencing data were trimmed at Q25 with fastp and processed into clonotypes with MiXCR by TCRdb, which kept only in-frame beta chains. Each entry is one CDR3 protein sequence, shown with its most common DNA and genes. The V and J calls were not made by the authors but by TCRdb's processing. The sample includes about 1.8 million distinct CDR3 sequences, with 40% to 55% observed a single time. The top ten hold less than 2.5% of the sample.

On the study overall, not on this receptor specifically: Bulk unsorted PBMC profiling prevented conclusive comparison of naive and antigen-experienced compartments. Because donor CMV infection status was unknown, age-related changes in expanded clonotypes were potentially confounded. As age increased, observed TCR beta diversity per million T cells dropped in a roughly linear way, and a significant reduction was already evident by age around 41. Estimates of total diversity based on one million sequenced T cells were considered lower bounds and underestimates. Compared with the aged group, the long-lived group had more naive CD4+ T cells, fewer expanded clones and increased TCR diversity, a pattern suggesting age selection. Observed TCR beta diversity correlated strongly with the percentage of naive T cells measured by flow cytometry.

This receptor chain uses TRBV29-1 and TRBJ1-2, with TRBD1 identical over 9 junction bases. The receptor was isolated from a middle-aged woman in good health. Sequenced sample: blood. The bases are TGCAGCGTTGTAGGGACAGGGCATGGCTACACCTTC. It encodes CSVVGTGHGYTF.